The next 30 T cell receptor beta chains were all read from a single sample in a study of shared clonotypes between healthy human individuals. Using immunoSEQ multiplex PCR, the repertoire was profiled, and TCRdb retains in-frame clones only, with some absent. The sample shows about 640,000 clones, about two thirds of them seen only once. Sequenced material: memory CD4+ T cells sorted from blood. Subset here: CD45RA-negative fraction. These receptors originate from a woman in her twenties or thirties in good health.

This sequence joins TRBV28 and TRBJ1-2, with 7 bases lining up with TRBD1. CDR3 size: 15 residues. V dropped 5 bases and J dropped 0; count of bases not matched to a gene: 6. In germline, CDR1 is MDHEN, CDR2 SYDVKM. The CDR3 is CASSVTGPANYGYTF. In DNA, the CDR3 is TGTGCCAGCAGTGTGACAGGGCCAGCTAACTATGGCTACACCTTC.

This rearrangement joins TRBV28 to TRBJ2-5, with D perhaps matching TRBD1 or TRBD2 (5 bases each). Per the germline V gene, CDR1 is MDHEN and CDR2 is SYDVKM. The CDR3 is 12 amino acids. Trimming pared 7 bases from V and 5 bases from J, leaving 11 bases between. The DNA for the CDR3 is TGTGCCAGCATGACTTGGGGGGAGACCCAGTACTTC. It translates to CASMTWGETQYF.

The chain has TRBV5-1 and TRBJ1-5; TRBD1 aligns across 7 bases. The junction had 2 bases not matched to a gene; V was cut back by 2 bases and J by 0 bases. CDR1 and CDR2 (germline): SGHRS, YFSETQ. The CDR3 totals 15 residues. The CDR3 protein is CASSLQGISNQPQHF. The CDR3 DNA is TGCGCCAGCAGCTTACAGGGGATTAGCAATCAGCCCCAGCATTTT.

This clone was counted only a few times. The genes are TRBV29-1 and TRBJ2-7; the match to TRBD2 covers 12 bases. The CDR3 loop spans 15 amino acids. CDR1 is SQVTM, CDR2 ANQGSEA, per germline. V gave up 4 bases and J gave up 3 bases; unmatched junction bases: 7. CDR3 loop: CSVAQTSGRSYEQYF. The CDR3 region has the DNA TGCAGCGTTGCCCAAACTAGCGGGAGGAGCTACGAGCAGTACTTC.

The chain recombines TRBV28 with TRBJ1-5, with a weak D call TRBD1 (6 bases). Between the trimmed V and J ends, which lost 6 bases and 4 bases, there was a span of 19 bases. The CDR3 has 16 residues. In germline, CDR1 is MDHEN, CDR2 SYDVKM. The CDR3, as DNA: TGTGCCAGCAGCCGCGGGACAAGAGGACCAAATCAGCCCCAGCATTTT. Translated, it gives CASSRGTRGPNQPQHF.

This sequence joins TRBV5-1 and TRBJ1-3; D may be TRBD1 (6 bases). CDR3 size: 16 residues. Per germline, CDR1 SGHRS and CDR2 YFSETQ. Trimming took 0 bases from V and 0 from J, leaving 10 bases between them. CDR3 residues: CASSLGQESSGNTIYF. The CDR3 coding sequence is TGCGCCAGCAGCTTGGGACAGGAGAGCTCTGGAAACACCATATATTTT.

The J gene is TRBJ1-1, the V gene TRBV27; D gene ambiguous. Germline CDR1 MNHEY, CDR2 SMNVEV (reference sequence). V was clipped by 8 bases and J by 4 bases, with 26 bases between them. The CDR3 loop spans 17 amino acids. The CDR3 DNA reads TGTGCCAGCTGGAGGCCAGGAGTAAACAGACTGGGCACTGAAGCTTTCTTT. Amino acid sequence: CASWRPGVNRLGTEAFF.

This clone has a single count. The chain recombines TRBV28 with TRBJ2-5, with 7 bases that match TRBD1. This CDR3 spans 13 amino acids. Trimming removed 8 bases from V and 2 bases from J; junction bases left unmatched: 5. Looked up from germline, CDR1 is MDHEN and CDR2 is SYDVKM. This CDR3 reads CASARQGQETQYF. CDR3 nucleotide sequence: TGTGCCAGCGCTCGACAGGGTCAAGAGACCCAGTACTTC. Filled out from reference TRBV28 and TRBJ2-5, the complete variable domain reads DVKVTQSSRYLVKRTGEKVFLECVQDMDHENMFWYRQDPGLGLRLIYFSYDVKMKEKGDIPEGYSVSREKKERFSLILESASTNQTSMYLCASARQGQETQYFGPGTRLLVL.

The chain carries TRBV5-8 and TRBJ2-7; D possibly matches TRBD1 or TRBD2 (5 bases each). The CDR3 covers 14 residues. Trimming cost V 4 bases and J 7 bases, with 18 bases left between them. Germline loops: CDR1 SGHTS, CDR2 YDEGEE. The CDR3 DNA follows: TGTGCCAGCAGCCGGGACCTAACAAATCCAGAGCAGTACTTC. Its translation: CASSRDLTNPEQYF.

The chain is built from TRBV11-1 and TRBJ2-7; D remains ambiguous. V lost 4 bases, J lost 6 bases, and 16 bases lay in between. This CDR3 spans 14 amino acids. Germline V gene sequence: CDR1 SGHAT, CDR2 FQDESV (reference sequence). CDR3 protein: CASSSFGRLSEQYF. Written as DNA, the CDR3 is TGTGCCAGCAGCTCGTTTGGTCGTCTCTCCGAGCAGTACTTC.

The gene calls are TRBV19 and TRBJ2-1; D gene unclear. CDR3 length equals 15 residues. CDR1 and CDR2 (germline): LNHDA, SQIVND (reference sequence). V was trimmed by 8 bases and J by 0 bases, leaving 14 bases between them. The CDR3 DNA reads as TGTGCCAGTGGACCCCTTCCCCCCTCCTACAATGAGCAGTTCTTC. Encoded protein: CASGPLPPSYNEQFF.

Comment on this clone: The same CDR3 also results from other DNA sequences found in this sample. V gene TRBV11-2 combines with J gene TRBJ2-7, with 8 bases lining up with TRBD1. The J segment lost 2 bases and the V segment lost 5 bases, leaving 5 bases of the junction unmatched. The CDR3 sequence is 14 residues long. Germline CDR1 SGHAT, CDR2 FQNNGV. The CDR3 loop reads CASSNDRGPYEQYF. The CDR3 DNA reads TGTGCCAGCAGCAATGACAGGGGCCCCTACGAGCAGTACTTC.

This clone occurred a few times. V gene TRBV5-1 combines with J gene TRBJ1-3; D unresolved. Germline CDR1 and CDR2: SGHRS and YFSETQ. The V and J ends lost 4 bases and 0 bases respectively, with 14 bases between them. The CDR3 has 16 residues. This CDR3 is CASSREFLSSGNTIYF. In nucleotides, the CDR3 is TGCGCCAGCAGCCGAGAGTTCTTGAGCTCTGGAAACACCATATATTTT. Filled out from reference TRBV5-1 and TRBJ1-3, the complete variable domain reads KAGVTQTPRYLIKTRGQQVTLSCSPISGHRSVSWYQQTPGQGLQFLFEYFSETQRNKGNFPGRFSGRQFSNSRSEMNVSTLELGDSALYLCASSREFLSSGNTIYFGEGSWLTVV.

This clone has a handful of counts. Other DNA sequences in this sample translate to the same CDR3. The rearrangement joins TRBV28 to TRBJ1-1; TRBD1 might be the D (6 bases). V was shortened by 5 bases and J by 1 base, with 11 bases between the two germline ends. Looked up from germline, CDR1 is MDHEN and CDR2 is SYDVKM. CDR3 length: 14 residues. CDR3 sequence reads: CASSRQATNTEAFF. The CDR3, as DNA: TGTGCCAGCAGTCGACAGGCGACGAACACTGAAGCTTTCTTT.

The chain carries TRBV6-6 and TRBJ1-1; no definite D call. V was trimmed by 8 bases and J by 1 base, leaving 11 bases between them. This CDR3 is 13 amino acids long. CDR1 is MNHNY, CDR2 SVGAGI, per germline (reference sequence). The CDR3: CASHTNENTEAFF. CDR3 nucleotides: TGTGCCAGCCACACCAACGAGAACACTGAAGCTTTCTTT.

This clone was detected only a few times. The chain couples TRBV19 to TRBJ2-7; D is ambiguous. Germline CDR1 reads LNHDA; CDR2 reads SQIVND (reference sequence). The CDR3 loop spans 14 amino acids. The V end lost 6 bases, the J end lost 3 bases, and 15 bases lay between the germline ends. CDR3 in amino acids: CASRSSPGGYEQYF. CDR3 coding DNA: TGTGCCAGTAGATCCTCGCCTGGTGGCTACGAGCAGTACTTC.

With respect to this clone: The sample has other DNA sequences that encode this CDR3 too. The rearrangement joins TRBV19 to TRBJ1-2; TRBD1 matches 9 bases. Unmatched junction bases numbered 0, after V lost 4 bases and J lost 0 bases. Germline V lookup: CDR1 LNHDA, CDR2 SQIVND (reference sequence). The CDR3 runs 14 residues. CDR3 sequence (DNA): TGTGCCAGTAGTAGGACAGGGGCTAACTATGGCTACACCTTC. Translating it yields CASSRTGANYGYTF.

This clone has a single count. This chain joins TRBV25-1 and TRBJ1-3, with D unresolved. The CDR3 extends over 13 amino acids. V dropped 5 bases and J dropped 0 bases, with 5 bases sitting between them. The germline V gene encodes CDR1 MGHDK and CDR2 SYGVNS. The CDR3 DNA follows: TGTGCCAGCAGTCTAAGCTCTGGAAACACCATATATTTT. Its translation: CASSLSSGNTIYF.

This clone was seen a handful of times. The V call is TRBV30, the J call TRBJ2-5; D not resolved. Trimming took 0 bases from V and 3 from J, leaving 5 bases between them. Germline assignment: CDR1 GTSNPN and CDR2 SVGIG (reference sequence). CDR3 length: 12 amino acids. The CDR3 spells CAWSVAEETQYF. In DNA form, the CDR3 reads TGTGCCTGGAGTGTCGCAGAAGAGACCCAGTACTTC.

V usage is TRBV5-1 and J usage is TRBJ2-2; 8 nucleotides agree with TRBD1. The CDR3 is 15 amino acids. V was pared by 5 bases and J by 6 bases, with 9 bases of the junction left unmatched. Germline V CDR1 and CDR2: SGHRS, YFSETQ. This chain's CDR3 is CASRWQNRGSGELFF. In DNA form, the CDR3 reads TGCGCCAGCAGGTGGCAGAACAGGGGGTCCGGGGAGCTGTTTTTT.

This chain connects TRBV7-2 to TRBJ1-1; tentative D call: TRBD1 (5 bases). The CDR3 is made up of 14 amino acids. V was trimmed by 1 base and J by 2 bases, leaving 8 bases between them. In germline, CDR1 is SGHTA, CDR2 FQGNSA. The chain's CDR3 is CASSLGGVNTEAFF. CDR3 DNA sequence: TGTGCCAGCAGCTTAGGAGGGGTTAACACTGAAGCTTTCTTT.

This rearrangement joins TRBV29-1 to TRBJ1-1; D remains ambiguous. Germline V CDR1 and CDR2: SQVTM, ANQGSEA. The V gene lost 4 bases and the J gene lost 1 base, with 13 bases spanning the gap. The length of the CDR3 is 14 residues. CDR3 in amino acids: CSVAPTQPNTEAFF. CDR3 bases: TGCAGCGTTGCCCCCACTCAACCGAACACTGAAGCTTTCTTT. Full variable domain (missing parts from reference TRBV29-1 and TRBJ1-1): SAVISQKPSRDICQRGTSLTIQCQVDSQVTMMFWYRQQPGQSLTLIATANQGSEATYESGFVIDKFPISRPNLTFSTLTVSNMSPEDSSIYLCSVAPTQPNTEAFFGQGTRLTVV.

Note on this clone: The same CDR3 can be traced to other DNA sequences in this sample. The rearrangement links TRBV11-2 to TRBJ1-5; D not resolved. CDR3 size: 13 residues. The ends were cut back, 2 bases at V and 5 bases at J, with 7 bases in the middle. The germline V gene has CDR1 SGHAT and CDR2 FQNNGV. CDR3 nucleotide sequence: TGTGCCAGCAGCTTATCGGGTGATCAGCCCCAGCATTTT. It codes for CASSLSGDQPQHF.

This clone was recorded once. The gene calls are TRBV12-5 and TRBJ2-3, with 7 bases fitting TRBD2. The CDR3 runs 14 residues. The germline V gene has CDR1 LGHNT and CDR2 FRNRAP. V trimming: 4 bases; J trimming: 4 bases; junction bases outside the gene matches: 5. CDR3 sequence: CASGWSTSSDTQYF. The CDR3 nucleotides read TGTGCTAGTGGTTGGTCGACTAGCTCAGATACGCAGTATTTT.

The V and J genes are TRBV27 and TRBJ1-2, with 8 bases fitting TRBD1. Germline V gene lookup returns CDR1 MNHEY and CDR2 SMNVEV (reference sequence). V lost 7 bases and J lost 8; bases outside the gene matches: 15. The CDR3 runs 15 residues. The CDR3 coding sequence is TGTGCCAGCACCTCCCTGGACAGGGTAGAGCGCGGCTACACCTTC. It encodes CASTSLDRVERGYTF.

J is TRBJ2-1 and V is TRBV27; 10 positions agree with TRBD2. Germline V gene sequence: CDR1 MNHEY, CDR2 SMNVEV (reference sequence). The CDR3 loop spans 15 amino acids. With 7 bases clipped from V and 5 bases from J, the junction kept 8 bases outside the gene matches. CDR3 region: CASTHYTSGNNEQFF. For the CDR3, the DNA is TGTGCCAGCACCCATTACACTAGCGGGAACAATGAGCAGTTCTTC.

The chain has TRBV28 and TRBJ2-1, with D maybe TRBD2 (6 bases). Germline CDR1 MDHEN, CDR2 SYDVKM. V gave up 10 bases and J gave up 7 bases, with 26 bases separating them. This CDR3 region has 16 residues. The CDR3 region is CATTPFSGPQGNEQFF. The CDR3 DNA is TGTGCCACCACTCCTTTTAGCGGTCCCCAGGGAAATGAGCAGTTCTTC.

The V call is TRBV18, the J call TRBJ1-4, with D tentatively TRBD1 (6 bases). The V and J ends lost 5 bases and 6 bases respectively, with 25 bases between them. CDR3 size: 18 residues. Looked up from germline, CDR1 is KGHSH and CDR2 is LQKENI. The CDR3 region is CASSTYSPGGASYEKLFF. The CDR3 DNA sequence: TGTGCCAGCTCAACTTACTCGCCGGGGGGCGCATCCTATGAAAAACTGTTTTTT.

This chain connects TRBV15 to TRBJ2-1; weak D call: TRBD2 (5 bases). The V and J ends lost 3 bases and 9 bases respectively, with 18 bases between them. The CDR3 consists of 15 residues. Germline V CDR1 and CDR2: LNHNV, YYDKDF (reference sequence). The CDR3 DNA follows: TGTGCCACCAGCAGTGGGGTTACTAGTATCGGTGAGCAGTTCTTC. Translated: CATSSGVTSIGEQFF. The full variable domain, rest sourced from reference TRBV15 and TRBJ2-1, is DAMVIQNPRYQVTQFGKPVTLSCSQTLNHNVMYWYQQKSSQAPKLLFHYYDKDFNNEADTPDNFQSRRPNTSFCFLDIRSPGLGDTAMYLCATSSGVTSIGEQFFGPGTRLTVL.

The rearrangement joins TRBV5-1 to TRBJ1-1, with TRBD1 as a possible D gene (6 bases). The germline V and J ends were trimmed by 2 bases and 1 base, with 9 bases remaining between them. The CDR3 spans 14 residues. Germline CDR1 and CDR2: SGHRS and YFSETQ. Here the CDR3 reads CASSFEGGNTEAFF. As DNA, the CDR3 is TGCGCCAGCAGCTTCGAGGGGGGGAACACTGAAGCTTTCTTT.